The 29 T cell receptor beta chains in this list originate from one sample, sequenced in a study of blood T cell repertoires in COVID-19. Generated by immunoSEQ multiplex PCR, the TCRdb table keeps only in-frame clones and is missing some. The repertoire holds 70,000 to 90,000 clones, 84% seen once, with 10% to 15% in the top ten. Sequencing used peripheral blood. These receptors came from a human donor in a cohort sampled during active COVID-19.

The chain links TRBV5-1 to TRBJ2-2; a weak D match, TRBD2 (5 bases). Germline CDR1 and CDR2: SGHRS and YFSETQ. V shed 4 bases and J shed 1 base, with 14 bases lying between them. The CDR3 runs to 16 residues. DNA of the CDR3: TGCGCCAGCAGCCGGGAAGGCTTGGGGAACACCGGGGAGCTGTTTTTT. This encodes CASSREGLGNTGELFF.

CDR3 nucleotide sequence: TGTGCCAGCAACATATCCGGGACAGGGTATTTGGGCTATGGCTACACCTTC. This gives the protein CASNISGTGYLGYGYTF. This chain uses TRBV25-1 with TRBJ1-2, with 9 bases identical to TRBD1. This CDR3 region has 17 residues. Germline values: CDR1 MGHDK, CDR2 SYGVNS. Germline trimming cut 7 bases from V and 4 bases from J; bases unmatched to any gene: 16.

V usage is TRBV7-8 and J usage is TRBJ2-3; 7 bases map to TRBD2. The CDR3 is made up of 16 amino acids. The germline CDR1 and CDR2 sequences are SGHVS and FQNEAQ. J was trimmed by 6 bases and V by 2 bases; bases with no gene match: 11. The CDR3 region is CASSLRGNRGGDTQYF. The CDR3 nucleotides are TGTGCCAGCAGCTTAAGAGGGAATCGGGGAGGGGATACGCAGTATTTT.

V is TRBV19 and J is TRBJ1-2, with 10 nucleotides matching TRBD1. Trimming removed 4 bases from V and 3 bases from J; junction bases left unmatched: 8. The V gene's germline CDR1 is LNHDA and CDR2 SQIVND (reference sequence). The CDR3 runs to 16 residues. The CDR3 coding sequence is TGTGCCAGTAGTACGGGACAGGGGCGTTGGGACTATGGCTACACCTTC. Translation: CASSTGQGRWDYGYTF.

J is TRBJ2-2 and V is TRBV24-1; 12 bases align to TRBD2. V lost 2 bases, J lost 3 bases, and 3 bases stayed unmatched. The germline V gene has CDR1 KGHDR and CDR2 SFDVKD. The CDR3 is 17 residues long. Here the CDR3 reads CATSDSGTSGYTGELFF. As DNA, the CDR3 is TGTGCCACCAGTGATTCCGGGACTAGCGGGTACACCGGGGAGCTGTTTTTT.

The chain uses TRBV2 and TRBJ1-2; D possibly corresponds to TRBD1 (5 bases). The CDR3 loop spans 15 amino acids. Trimming took 3 bases from V and 6 from J, leaving 17 bases between them. The germline V gene encodes CDR1 SNHLY and CDR2 FYNNEI. The CDR3 loop reads CASSDGAGRFNGYTF. The CDR3 DNA reads as TGTGCCAGCAGTGATGGGGCAGGGAGGTTCAATGGCTACACCTTC.

The rearrangement links TRBV5-1 to TRBJ2-7; weak D call: TRBD2 (5 bases). CDR3 size: 14 residues. V was clipped by 4 bases and J by 2 bases, with 13 bases between them. Germline CDR1 SGHRS, CDR2 YFSETQ. CDR3 protein: CASSRAAYTYEQYF. For the CDR3, the DNA is TGCGCCAGCAGCAGAGCGGCCTATACCTACGAGCAGTACTTC.

The chain recombines TRBV2 with TRBJ2-1; no firm D call. Trimming left V 6 bases short and J 11 bases short, with 8 bases between. This CDR3 comprises 10 residues. The germline V gene has CDR1 SNHLY and CDR2 FYNNEI. The DNA for the CDR3 is TGTGCCAGCAGCCAGCGTCAGCAGTTCTTC. Its protein is CASSQRQQFF. Full variable domain (missing parts from reference TRBV2 and TRBJ2-1): EPEVTQTPSHQVTQMGQEVILRCVPISNHLYFYWYRQILGQKVEFLVSFYNNEISEKSEIFDDQFSVERPDGSNFTLKIRSTKLEDSAMYFCASSQRQQFFGPGTRLTVL.

This clone has just one count. This rearrangement joins TRBV29-1 to TRBJ1-1; TRBD1 aligns across 8 bases. J lost 4 bases, V lost 5 bases, and 12 bases had no gene match. CDR3 length equals 15 residues. Germline CDR1 and CDR2: SQVTM and ANQGSEA. For the CDR3, the DNA is TGCAGCGTTCGCAGATCGGCAGGGGGCCGCACTGAAGCTTTCTTT. Its translation is CSVRRSAGGRTEAFF.

The chain employs TRBV5-4 and TRBJ2-7, with unresolved D. The ends were cut back, 0 bases at V and 0 bases at J, with 13 bases in the middle. Germline loops: CDR1 SGHNT, CDR2 YYREEE (reference sequence). The CDR3 spans 16 residues. The CDR3 here is CASSLGGTKSSYEQYF. CDR3 in DNA: TGTGCCAGCAGCTTGGGTGGCACCAAAAGCTCCTACGAGCAGTACTTC.

The V call is TRBV20-1, the J call TRBJ1-1; 10 bases are a match to TRBD1. V was clipped by 3 bases and J by 10 bases; unmatched bases: 5. The CDR3 totals 12 residues. CDR1 is DFQATT and CDR2 is SNEGSKA in the germline V gene (reference sequence). As DNA, the CDR3 is TGCAGTGCTAGTTCCCGACAGGGGGCAGCTTTCTTT. Protein product: CSASSRQGAAFF.

The genes are TRBV6-4 and TRBJ2-1, with 9 bases aligning to TRBD1. J lost 13 bases, V lost 0 bases, and 7 bases had no gene match. This CDR3 comprises 14 residues. The germline V gene has CDR1 MRHNA and CDR2 SNTAGT. The CDR3: CASSDSSRTGVQFF. CDR3 nucleotide sequence: TGTGCCAGCAGTGACTCGAGTCGGACAGGGGTACAGTTCTTC.

This clone showed up just a few times. V usage is TRBV15 and J usage is TRBJ2-1; D is possibly TRBD1 (7 bases). This CDR3 is 16 amino acids long. Germline V gene lookup returns CDR1 LNHNV and CDR2 YYDKDF (reference sequence). V was clipped by 5 bases and J by 4 bases, with 18 bases between them. The CDR3: CATSSRQGLAYNEQFF. CDR3 bases: TGTGCCACCAGCTCCCGACAGGGACTTGCATACAATGAGCAGTTCTTC.

Written as DNA, the CDR3 is TGCAGTGCACTAGCAAGAGATACGCAGTATTTT. Its translation is CSALARDTQYF. The chain carries TRBV20-1 and TRBJ2-3; D possibly corresponds to TRBD2 (6 bases). This CDR3 spans 11 amino acids. V lost 6 bases and J lost 5, with 9 bases in between. The germline gives CDR1 DFQATT, CDR2 SNEGSKA (reference sequence).

The chain carries TRBV29-1 and TRBJ2-1; 7 nucleotides agree with TRBD1. CDR1 is SQVTM, CDR2 ANQGSEA, per germline. The ends lost 8 bases at V and 7 bases at J; junction bases unmatched: 11. The length of the CDR3 is 13 residues. CDR3 in amino acids: CSIRPTGPNEQFF. In DNA, the CDR3 is TGCAGCATAAGACCGACAGGGCCAAATGAGCAGTTCTTC.

The rearrangement joins TRBV7-8 to TRBJ1-1; TRBD1 agrees at 8 bases. CDR1 is SGHVS, CDR2 FQNEAQ, per germline. J lost 1 base, V lost 5 bases, and 3 bases had no gene match. The CDR3 is 14 amino acids. CDR3 sequence (DNA): TGTGCCAGCAGCCTAGGGACAGGGAACACTGAAGCTTTCTTT. Translated: CASSLGTGNTEAFF.

This clone was observed a handful of times. This chain joins TRBV10-1 and TRBJ2-1; D remains ambiguous. This CDR3 spans 8 amino acids. The V end lost 8 bases, the J end lost 14 bases, and 7 bases lay between the germline ends. CDR1 is WNHNN and CDR2 is SYGVQD in the germline V gene (reference sequence). The CDR3 nucleotides are TGCGCCAGCCCCCGGGAGTTCTTC. Translation gives CASPREFF.

This chain uses TRBV19 with TRBJ1-6; 7 nucleotides align to TRBD1. CDR1 and CDR2 from the germline V gene are LNHDA and SQIVND (reference sequence). This CDR3 has 18 amino acids. V trimming: 2 bases; J trimming: 0 bases; junction bases outside the gene matches: 7. The CDR3 nucleotides read TGTGCCAGTAGTATACGTTCGGACAGGAGCTCCTATAATTCACCCCTCCACTTT. The encoded protein is CASSIRSDRSSYNSPLHF.

The chain is built from TRBV6-2 or TRBV6-3 and TRBJ2-5; the D gene is possibly TRBD2 (5 bases). The CDR3 has 13 residues. Germline values: CDR1 MNHEY, CDR2 SVGEGT. Trimming took 5 bases from V and 5 from J, leaving 12 bases between them. This CDR3 is CASSLAGGETQYF. The DNA for the CDR3 is TGTGCCAGCAGTCTAGCAGGCGGGGAGACCCAGTACTTC.

The chain carries TRBV30 and TRBJ1-2; D is perhaps TRBD1 (6 bases). The germline V gene encodes CDR1 GTSNPN and CDR2 SVGIG (reference sequence). The CDR3 length is 12 residues. The V gene lost 3 bases and the J gene lost 5 bases, with 10 bases spanning the gap. In DNA form, the CDR3 reads TGTGCCTGGAGACAGGGACTATATGGCTACACCTTC. Its protein is CAWRQGLYGYTF.

J is TRBJ2-1 and V is TRBV5-1; TRBD2 aligns across 7 bases. The germline gives CDR1 SGHRS, CDR2 YFSETQ. This CDR3 contains 15 residues. The trim removed 4 bases at V and 6 bases at J, leaving 10 bases unmatched. CDR3 protein: CASSAFSGGGNEQFF. The CDR3 nucleotides read TGCGCCAGCAGCGCTTTTTCGGGCGGGGGCAATGAGCAGTTCTTC.

V is TRBV12-5 and J is TRBJ2-2; 7 bases align to TRBD1. The CDR3 is made up of 19 amino acids. V gave up 7 bases and J gave up 0 bases; unmatched junction bases: 17. CDR1 is LGHNT, CDR2 FRNRAP, per germline. DNA of the CDR3: TGTGCTAGTGCCCTCCGGAAGCAACAGGGGCCTGCGAACACCGGGGAGCTGTTTTTT. This codes for CASALRKQQGPANTGELFF.

The CDR3 here is CASSPVGPYQETQYF. The CDR3 bases are TGTGCCAGCAGCCCGGTGGGCCCCTACCAAGAGACCCAGTACTTC. This sequence joins TRBV27 and TRBJ2-5; D unclear. Germline CDR1 is MNHEY and CDR2 is SMNVEV (reference sequence). The CDR3 has 15 amino acids. V lost 6 bases and J 0 bases, leaving 14 bases between the germline ends.

V usage is TRBV5-1 and J usage is TRBJ2-1; D uncertain. This CDR3 is built from 14 residues. With 1 base removed from V and 5 bases from J, the gap between germline ends came to 10 bases. Germline V gene data show CDR1 as SGHRS and CDR2 as YFSETQ. The CDR3 coding sequence is TGCGCCAGCAGCTTGTTTGGTACAGACAATGAGCAGTTCTTC. Protein sequence: CASSLFGTDNEQFF.

The V call is TRBV5-1, the J call TRBJ2-5; TRBD1 is a possible D gene (6 bases). The V and J ends lost 0 bases and 3 bases respectively, with 18 bases between them. The V gene's germline CDR1 is SGHRS and CDR2 YFSETQ. The CDR3 sequence is 17 residues long. The CDR3 region is CASSLDRQGFGEETQYF. In DNA form, the CDR3 reads TGCGCCAGCAGCTTGGACCGCCAGGGGTTTGGAGAAGAGACCCAGTACTTC.

CDR3: CSARRFNEQFF. Here the CDR3 DNA reads TGCAGTGCGAGGCGTTTCAATGAGCAGTTCTTC. This chain joins TRBV20-1 and TRBJ2-1; no reliable D call. Trimming shortened V by 6 bases and J by 6 bases, and 9 bases separated the two germline ends. The CDR3 spans 11 residues. CDR1 DFQATT and CDR2 SNEGSKA come from the germline V gene (reference sequence).

Concerning this clone: At one end the junction does not follow the germline gene, possibly because of a read error. V is TRBV6-1 and J is TRBJ2-7; a weak D match, TRBD1 (6 bases). Germline V gene lookup returns CDR1 MNHNS and CDR2 SASEGT. CDR3 length: 14 residues. Written as DNA, the CDR3 is TGTGCCAGCAGTCAAGCAGGGACACACTACGAGCAGTACTTC. This encodes CASSQAGTHYEQYF.

V gene TRBV11-2 combines with J gene TRBJ2-2; TRBD1 agrees at 8 bases. With 5 bases clipped from V and 7 bases from J, the junction kept 9 bases outside the gene matches. The germline V gene has CDR1 SGHAT and CDR2 FQNNGV. There are 15 residues in the CDR3. Here the CDR3 reads CASSPRTGFDGELFF. In DNA, the CDR3 is TGTGCCAGCAGCCCCCGGACAGGGTTTGACGGGGAGCTGTTTTTT.

As regards this clone: A junction end diverges from the germline sequence, so it may reflect a read error. The chain is built from TRBV5-1 and TRBJ2-2, with TRBD1 identical over 7 bases. The CDR3 length is 17 residues. Germline V gives CDR1 SGHRS, CDR2 YFSETQ. CDR3 sequence (DNA): TGCGCCAGCAGCTCACAACCGGGACAGCTGAGACACCGGGGAGCTGTTTTT. Protein: CASSSQPGQLRHRGAVF.